These 6 T cell receptor beta chains were all obtained from the same sample, sequenced in a study of T cells in Graves' hyperthyroidism and ophthalmopathy. What was amplified from RNA transcripts were TCR beta CDR3 regions. With the HTBI primer set, the TCR CDR3 went through a first round of RT-PCR. TCRdb recomputed calls from the multiplex PCR reads with MiXCR, one row per CDR3 protein. The sample shows about 400,000 distinct CDR3 sequences, roughly an eighth of them seen only once. The sequenced material came from blood. All receptors derive from a man over 45 with Graves' ophthalmopathy.

This clonotype has ten or more counts. The chain has TRBV6-1 and TRBJ2-1, with 9 bases aligning to TRBD2. The CDR3 covers 15 residues. From germline, CDR1 is MNHNS and CDR2 SASEGT. J lost 5 bases, V lost 6 bases, and 8 bases had no gene match. The CDR3 nucleotides are TGTGCCAGCAGAGTTAGCGGGAGTAAGAACAATGAGCAGTTCTTC. It codes for CASRVSGSKNNEQFF.

This clonotype appeared many times. This rearrangement joins TRBV15 to TRBJ2-1; unclear D gene. V was cut by 0 bases and J by 4 bases, with 4 bases left in between. This CDR3 spans 13 amino acids. CDR1 LNHNV and CDR2 YYDKDF come from the germline V gene (reference sequence). CDR3 loop: CATSREQYNEQFF. CDR3 sequence (DNA): TGTGCCACCAGCAGAGAACAGTACAATGAGCAGTTCTTC.

This clonotype has more than one count but fewer than ten. A read error may account for a junction end that differs from germline. This chain joins TRBV20-1 and TRBJ2-3; 9 positions agree with TRBD2. The CDR3 loop spans 13 amino acids. Germline-derived CDR1 and CDR2 are DFQATT and SNEGSKA (reference sequence). DNA of the CDR3: TGCAGTGCGAGAGGACTAGCGACAGATACGCAGTATTTT. Its translation is CSARGLATDTQYF.

The sample holds many counts of this clonotype. CDR3 DNA sequence: TGTGCCAGCAGCCGGACAGAGGCTGAAGCTTTCTTT. It specifies CASSRTEAEAFF. This rearrangement joins TRBV2 to TRBJ1-1; maybe TRBD1 (6 bases). Trimming took off 6 bases at V and 6 bases at J, with 11 bases between the two ends. The CDR3 has 12 amino acids. Germline V gene lookup returns CDR1 SNHLY and CDR2 FYNNEI.

A few counts support this clonotype. The chain uses TRBV2 and TRBJ2-7, with 8 bases identical to TRBD2. Germline V gives CDR1 SNHLY, CDR2 FYNNEI. The ends lost 6 bases at V and 5 bases at J; junction bases unmatched: 6. The CDR3 has 13 amino acids. CDR3 sequence reads: CASRKRESNEQYF. CDR3 sequence (DNA): TGTGCCAGCAGAAAGCGGGAGAGTAACGAGCAGTACTTC.

There are many counts of this clonotype. The chain has TRBV2 and TRBJ2-3, with D possibly TRBD1 on 5 matching bases. V lost 5 bases and J lost 4, with 19 bases in between. Germline CDR1 and CDR2: SNHLY and FYNNEI. CDR3 length: 16 residues. For the CDR3, the DNA is TGTGCCAGCAGTTCGTTGGGAAGGGGTAAGGCAGATACGCAGTATTTT. This codes for CASSSLGRGKADTQYF. The whole variable domain, filled in from reference TRBV2 and TRBJ2-3, reads EPEVTQTPSHQVTQMGQEVILRCVPISNHLYFYWYRQILGQKVEFLVSFYNNEISEKSEIFDDQFSVERPDGSNFTLKIRSTKLEDSAMYFCASSSLGRGKADTQYFGPGTRLTVL.